These T cell receptor beta chains were read from a single sample in a study of shared clonotypes between healthy human individuals. Clones were read by immunoSEQ multiplex PCR, and TCRdb kept only the in-frame ones, dropping some. The table shows over 850,000 clones, with around 78% occurring only once. The material sequenced was memory CD4+ T cells from PBMCs. These receptors all come from a man younger than 30 in good health. Some clones in this sample may be carry-over from other donors' samples. CDR3s include the opening cysteine and the closing phenylalanine or tryptophan.

TRBJ2-7 | TRBV25-1 | CASSDLTSGSLDEQYF
TRBJ2-1 | TRBV2 | CASQGWDEQFF
TRBJ1-2 | TRBV27 | CASSLKGTGNYGYTF
TRBJ1-4 | TRBV7-9 | CASSPVGGKTNEKLFF
TRBJ2-4 | TRBV2 | CASGPTGLAKNIQYF
TRBJ1-1 | TRBV7-8 | CASSFRQTEAFF
TRBJ2-2 | TRBV28 | CASSLGGGGGELFF
TRBJ2-7 | TRBV27 | CASTARWGPQYEQYF
TRBJ2-5 | TRBV11-2 | CASSLVGGRTETQYF
TRBJ1-4 | TRBV2 | CASSHAGRGFGATNEKLFF
TRBJ2-5 | TRBV10-3 | CAISGGGQGSETQYF
TRBJ2-1 | TRBV19 | CVSSGLAGSDEQFF
TRBJ1-5 | TRBV30 | CAWSLGVGQPQHF
TRBJ2-3 | TRBV6-5 | CASRETGTDTQYF
TRBJ2-3 | TRBV10-3 | CAISGGGKGTDTQYF
TRBJ2-2 | TRBV14 | CASSPRTVSGELFF
TRBJ1-2 | TRBV9 | CASSQGGTYGYTF
TRBJ2-7 | TRBV6-6 | CASSYGQLAYEQYF
TRBJ1-1 | TRBV5-1 | CASSLRAQGFLEAFF
TRBJ2-3 | TRBV7-9 | CASSSGQTVSTDTQYF
TRBJ2-1 | TRBV9 | CASSVALGLASNEQFF
TRBJ2-6 | TRBV27 | CASSYSSSGANVLTF
TRBJ2-1 | TRBV9 | CASSVEAGGPGEQFF
TRBJ2-3 | TRBV29-1 | CSADRGRGSDTQYF
TRBJ1-1 | TRBV6-5 | CASSYSTGISEAFF
TRBJ1-2 | TRBV7-8 | CASSLARAGAGAGYTF
TRBJ1-5 | TRBV5-8 | CASSISWDRANQPQHF
TRBJ1-4 | TRBV28 | CASSTPGEKLFF
TRBJ2-1 | TRBV11-3 | CASSPYGIRSYNEQFF
TRBJ2-1 | TRBV10-1 | CASSLNLGGNEQFF
TRBJ2-3 | TRBV7-9 | CASSLMTDTQYF
TRBJ1-5 | TRBV19 | CASSIVGFAAQPQHF
TRBJ2-3 | TRBV10-2 | CASHPGVRVLITDTQYF
TRBJ2-1 | TRBV4-2 | CASSQDRGLALSSYNEQFF
TRBJ2-7 | TRBV28 | CASSWTSGATYEQYF
TRBJ2-5 | TRBV5-8 | CASGLTGPKETQYF
TRBJ1-2 | TRBV2 | CASNWETRYGYTF
TRBJ1-5 | TRBV18 | CASSPRDRGQEQPQHF
TRBJ2-5 | TRBV30 | CAWRKGVGGVGQETQYF
TRBJ2-2 | TRBV5-6 | CASSLQAGNRSGELFF
TRBJ2-3 | TRBV9 | CASSARLAGAADTQYF
TRBJ1-1 | TRBV18 | CASSPPAGGTEAFF
TRBJ1-3 | TRBV27 | CASSLTGERNTIYF
TRBJ1-1 | TRBV28 | CASSLVGTEAFF
TRBJ1-3 | TRBV28 | CASSFPLFRRANSGNTIYF
TRBJ2-7 | TRBV6-1 | CASSEHRASYEQYF
TRBJ2-7 | TRBV5-4 | CASSLVGFHEQYF
TRBJ2-7 | TRBV4-3 | CASSQGLDGSYEQYF
TRBJ2-5 | TRBV11-2 | CASSSERLRGHETQYF